This TCR beta chain is from a study of T-cell memory formation after mild COVID-19. Germline lookup yields CDR1 LGHDT and CDR2 YNNKEL (reference sequence). The CDR3 consists of 12 residues. The V end lost 4 bases, the J end lost 5 bases, and 8 bases lay between the germline ends. One entry per CDR3 protein results from TCRdb running MiXCR on the 5' RACE reads. This sample has fewer than 250,000 distinct CDR3 sequences, with over 15% found just once. This chain links TRBV3-1 with TRBJ2-5, with D unresolved. Sequencing input: PBMCs or a T cell subset sorted from them (not recorded which). The origin of this receptor is an adult woman who had mild COVID-19 (a few samples of this study predate the infection). Cell type and time point are not known. CDR3 DNA: TGTGCCAGCAGCCCCCACGGGGAGACCCAGTACTTC. Amino acids: CASSPHGETQYF.